Below, 5 T cell receptor beta chains from the same sample are listed, as sequenced in a study of response to subunit inactivated influenza vaccine (dated by TCRdb to about 2018). Library prep was done by RT-PCR. The sample was run on an Illumina HiSeq 2500. TCRdb itself trimmed the public reads at Q25 with fastp, ran MiXCR and retained productive beta chains. Every CDR3 protein is listed once, alongside the most common genes and DNA of its rows. For this sample there are some 500,000 distinct CDR3 sequences; roughly 13% appear just once. The top ten clonotypes cover 13% of the sample. Interpreted using the paper, the time point label stands for: 45 days after influenza vaccine administration. The input for sequencing was PBMCs from blood, taken about 40 days after vaccination. These TCRs come from a man aged 50-60 years who received an inactivated influenza vaccine. Donor details come from another sample of the same person, matched by shared clones.

This clonotype occurred many times. The chain is built from TRBV5-1 and TRBJ2-3; the D gene could be TRBD1 or TRBD2 (6 bases each). The CDR3 is 14 residues long. Germline-derived CDR1 and CDR2 are SGHRS and YFSETQ. V lost 4 bases and J 3 bases, leaving 12 bases between the germline ends. The CDR3 coding sequence is TGCGCCAGCAGCGCGGGACAAGGTACAGATACGCAGTATTTT. It codes for CASSAGQGTDTQYF.

The chain recombines TRBV2 with TRBJ2-7, with 9 bases that match TRBD1. This CDR3 comprises 17 residues. Germline V lookup: CDR1 SNHLY, CDR2 FYNNEI. The junction had 12 bases not matched to a gene; V was cut back by 5 bases and J by 1 base. The CDR3 nucleotides are TGTGCCAGCAGTTCTACTATTTACAGGGGGCATTCCTACGAGCAGTACTTC. Protein: CASSSTIYRGHSYEQYF.

V is TRBV27 and J is TRBJ1-2; maybe TRBD1 (5 bases). The CDR3 length is 14 residues. V gave up 5 bases and J gave up 8 bases, with 18 bases separating them. Germline V gene data show CDR1 as MNHEY and CDR2 as SMNVEV (reference sequence). For the CDR3, the DNA is TGTGCCAGCAGTCCCTTAGGGGCCCTCGGGGGCTACACCTTC. This codes for CASSPLGALGGYTF.

This clonotype has ten or more counts. The chain links TRBV7-2 to TRBJ2-1, with D perhaps matching TRBD2 (6 bases). Germline V gene sequence: CDR1 SGHTA, CDR2 FQGNSA. The V end was cut by 1 base, the J end by 7 bases, with 17 bases between. The CDR3 is 16 amino acids. The CDR3 protein is CASSLDWWRDRNEQFF. CDR3 DNA sequence: TGTGCCAGCAGCTTAGATTGGTGGAGGGATAGGAATGAGCAGTTCTTC.

This chain connects TRBV5-4 to TRBJ2-7; 7 nucleotides agree with TRBD1. Germline CDR1 and CDR2: SGHNT and YYREEE (reference sequence). The J segment lost 0 bases and the V segment lost 0 bases, leaving 3 bases of the junction unmatched. The CDR3 covers 15 residues. CDR3 sequence reads: CASSLEGALSYEQYF. CDR3 bases: TGTGCCAGCAGCTTGGAGGGGGCCCTCTCCTACGAGCAGTACTTC.